This record covers a single T cell receptor (beta chain). These data come from a study of blood T cell repertoires in COVID-19. Overall study: Acute and convalescent COVID-19 samples came from the United States, Italy and Spain. The cDNA or gDNA used as material had been derived from T cells, B-cell-depleted T cells, or PBMCs.

The CDR3 is made up of 19 amino acids. The V gene end was trimmed by 2 bases and the J gene end by 1 base; junction bases not matched to a gene: 12. Germline V gene sequence: CDR1 GTSNPN, CDR2 SVGIG (reference sequence). Original analysis: The authors estimated nucleated cell counts from reference gene primer amplification. Repertoires were generated with immunoSEQ multiplex PCR, while TCRdb's copy carries only in-frame clones and drops some. The V and J calls and clone size are taken from that table; D and trimming were inferred from the DNA. Of about 260,000 clones in the sample, about nine tenths are singletons; the top ten hold about 2.2%.

The rearrangement uses TRBV30 and TRBJ2-1; TRBD2 agrees at 12 bases. Sequencing used peripheral blood. This receptor was identified in a woman between 45 and 65 years old who had recovered from COVID-19. The CDR3 DNA reads TGTGCCTGGAGTCTAGGGGGACTAGCGGGTACAAAATCCTACAATGAGCAGTTCTTC. This gives the protein CAWSLGGLAGTKSYNEQFF. Using reference TRBV30 and TRBJ2-1 for the parts outside the CDR3, the full variable domain is SQTIHQWPATLVQPVGSPLSLECTVEGTSNPNLYWYRQAAGRGLQLLFYSVGIGQISSEVPQNLSASRPQDRQFILSSKKLLLSDSGFYLCAWSLGGLAGTKSYNEQFFGPGTRLTVL.